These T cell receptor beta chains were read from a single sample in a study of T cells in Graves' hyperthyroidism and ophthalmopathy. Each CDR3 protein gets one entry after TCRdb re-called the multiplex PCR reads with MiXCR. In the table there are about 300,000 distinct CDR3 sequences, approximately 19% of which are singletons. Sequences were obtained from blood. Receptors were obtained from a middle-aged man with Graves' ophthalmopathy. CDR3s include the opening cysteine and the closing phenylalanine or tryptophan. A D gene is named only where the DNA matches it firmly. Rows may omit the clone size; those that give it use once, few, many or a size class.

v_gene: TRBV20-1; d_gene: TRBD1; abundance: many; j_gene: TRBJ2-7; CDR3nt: TGCAGTGCTAAGGACGGAGGACAGGTCTCCTACGAGCAGTACTTC; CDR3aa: CSAKDGGQVSYEQYF
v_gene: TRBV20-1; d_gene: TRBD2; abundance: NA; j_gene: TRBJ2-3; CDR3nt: TGCAGTGCTAGTCCCGGGGGAGGGACCCCAGATACGCAGTATTTT; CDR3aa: CSASPGGGTPDTQYF
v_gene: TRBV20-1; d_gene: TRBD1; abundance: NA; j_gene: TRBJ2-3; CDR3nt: TGCAGTGCTAGGTCTCCCGGGACAGCCATTACGCAGTATTTT; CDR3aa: CSARSPGTAITQYF
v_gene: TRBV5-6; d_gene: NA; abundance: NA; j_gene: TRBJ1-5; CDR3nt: TGTGCCAGCAGCTTAGGGCAGGGGATTGGTCAGCCCCAGCATTTT; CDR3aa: CASSLGQGIGQPQHF
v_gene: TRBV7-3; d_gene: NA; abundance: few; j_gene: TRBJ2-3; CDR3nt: TGTGCCAGCAACTCCGACGGGTCAGATACGCAGTATTTT; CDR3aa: CASNSDGSDTQYF
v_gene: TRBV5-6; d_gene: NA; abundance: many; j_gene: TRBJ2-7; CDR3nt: TGTGCCAGCAGCCTGGGGTACAGGTCGACTTCCTACGAGCAGTACTTC; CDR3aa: CASSLGYRSTSYEQYF
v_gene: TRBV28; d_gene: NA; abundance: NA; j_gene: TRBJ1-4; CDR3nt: TGTGCCAGCAGTATCACCACCCGGGGGTCAACTAATGAAAAACTGTTTTTT; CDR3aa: CASSITTRGSTNEKLFF
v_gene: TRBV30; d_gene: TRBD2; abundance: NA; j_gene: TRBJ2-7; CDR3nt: TGTGCCTGGCGGATTAGCGGGAGGATCTACGAGCAGTACTTC; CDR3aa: CAWRISGRIYEQYF
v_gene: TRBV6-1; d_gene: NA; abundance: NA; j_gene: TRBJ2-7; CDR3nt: TGTGCCAGCAGAAGAACCGACAGTCCGGGGTACGAGCAGTACTTC; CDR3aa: CASRRTDSPGYEQYF
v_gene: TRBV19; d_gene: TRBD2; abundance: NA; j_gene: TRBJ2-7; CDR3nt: TGTGCCAGTAGTACAGCGGGAGGCCCCTACGAGCAGTACTTC; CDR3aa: CASSTAGGPYEQYF
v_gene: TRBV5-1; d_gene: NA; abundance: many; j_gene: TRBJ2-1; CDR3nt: TGCGCCAGCAGCCCGAGGGGCGAGGTCGGTGAGCAGTTCTTC; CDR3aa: CASSPRGEVGEQFF
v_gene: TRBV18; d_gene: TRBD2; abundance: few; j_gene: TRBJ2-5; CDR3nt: TGTGCCAGCTCACCAGCAGGCGGGAGAGAGACCCAGTACTTC; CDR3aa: CASSPAGGRETQYF